What follows are 29 T cell receptor beta chains derived from one specimen sequenced in a study of cytomegalovirus exposure and HLA in healthy donors. With 60 Vbeta and 13 Jbeta primers, the PCR was carried out. Repertoires were generated with immunoSEQ multiplex PCR, while TCRdb's copy carries only in-frame clones and drops some. The data contain under 250,000 clones, 82% of them seen just once; the ten biggest clones take up approximately 5.7%. The material sequenced was PBMCs. The receptors come from a man in his forties in good health and CMV-seropositive.

The sample holds one count of this clone. The gene calls are TRBV6-5 and TRBJ1-4, with D unclear. CDR1 is MNHEY and CDR2 is SVGAGI in the germline V gene. Trimming removed 0 bases from V and 5 bases from J, with 10 bases in between. The CDR3 sequence is 15 residues long. The CDR3 DNA follows: TGTGCCAGCAGTTACTCGAGTGGGCGCAATGAAAAACTGTTTTTT. Its translation: CASSYSSGRNEKLFF.

J is TRBJ2-5 and V is TRBV7-8; D may be TRBD2 (5 bases). Germline assignment: CDR1 SGHVS and CDR2 FQNEAQ. Deletions cut 0 bases from V and 0 bases from J, with 11 bases between. The CDR3 is made up of 16 amino acids. The DNA for the CDR3 is TGTGCCAGCAGCTTAGCGGCGCGGAGGTACCAAGAGACCCAGTACTTC. It encodes CASSLAARRYQETQYF.

This clone was seen a handful of times. The chain links TRBV11-2 to TRBJ2-2, with 8 nucleotides matching TRBD2. Trimming at V came to 3 bases and at J to 4 bases, leaving 16 bases not matched to a gene. This CDR3 region has 19 residues. Germline CDR1 and CDR2: SGHAT and FQNNGV. The CDR3 DNA is TGTGCCAGCAGCTTTATACCCCGGTGGAGCGGGAGTGGCACCGGGGAGCTGTTTTTT. As protein: CASSFIPRWSGSGTGELFF.

The chain employs TRBV7-6 and TRBJ2-7; a possible D gene is TRBD2 (7 bases). The germline V gene has CDR1 SGHVS and CDR2 FNYEAQ. Trimming removed 5 bases from V and 2 bases from J, with 25 bases in between. CDR3 length: 18 residues. CDR3 in amino acids: CASSPRSGGAGPTYEQYF. DNA of the CDR3: TGTGCCAGCAGCCCGAGGAGTGGGGGGGCGGGACCTACCTACGAGCAGTACTTC.

The chain joins TRBV6-6 to TRBJ1-5; 10 bases are a match to TRBD1. After removal of 7 bases from V and 3 bases from J, the junction contained 6 bases not matched to a gene. Germline assignment: CDR1 MNHNY and CDR2 SVGAGI (reference sequence). The CDR3 length is 15 residues. This CDR3 reads CASTPGQGNNQPQHF. The CDR3 DNA reads TGTGCCAGCACCCCGGGACAGGGGAACAATCAGCCCCAGCATTTT.

The rearrangement uses TRBV28 and TRBJ1-5; the D gene is possibly TRBD1 (5 bases). The V gene's germline CDR1 is MDHEN and CDR2 SYDVKM. The CDR3 totals 17 residues. Trimming took 6 bases from V and 0 from J, leaving 18 bases between them. The CDR3 here is CASSPSRRGVSNQPQHF. CDR3 DNA sequence: TGTGCCAGCAGCCCCTCCCGGCGGGGGGTTAGCAATCAGCCCCAGCATTTT.

J is TRBJ2-3 and V is TRBV11-3; the match to TRBD2 covers 10 bases. The trim removed 2 bases at V and 5 bases at J, leaving 4 bases unmatched. From germline, CDR1 is SGHNT and CDR2 YENEEA. This CDR3 has 15 amino acids. The CDR3 DNA is TGTGCCAGCAGCTTAAGCGGGAGGGCCGTAGATACGCAGTATTTT. Protein product: CASSLSGRAVDTQYF.

V is TRBV4-2 and J is TRBJ2-7; possible D gene TRBD1, 7 bases. CDR3 size: 15 residues. Germline V gives CDR1 LGHNA, CDR2 YNFKEQ. Deletions cut 4 bases from V and 1 base from J, with 14 bases between. CDR3 DNA sequence: TGTGCCAGCAGCCCCCAGGGGGGCTCGTCCTACGAGCAGTACTTC. The encoded protein is CASSPQGGSSYEQYF.

The chain employs TRBV7-3 and TRBJ2-1; the D gene is possibly TRBD2 (5 bases). The V gene's germline CDR1 is SGHTA and CDR2 FQGTGA. The V and J ends lost 1 base and 5 bases respectively, with 15 bases between them. The CDR3 has 16 residues. CDR3 DNA sequence: TGTGCCAGCAGCTTAATGGCGGGCGGAGCTGACAATGAGCAGTTCTTC. Encoded protein: CASSLMAGGADNEQFF.

V and J are TRBV5-1 and TRBJ1-6; D might be TRBD1 (5 bases). The CDR3 length is 13 residues. The ends were cut back, 3 bases at V and 8 bases at J, with 9 bases in the middle. The germline V gene encodes CDR1 SGHRS and CDR2 YFSETQ. The CDR3 region is CASSWRGDSPLHF. CDR3 sequence (DNA): TGCGCCAGCAGCTGGAGGGGCGATTCACCCCTCCACTTT.

This clone was seen more than once but under ten times. The V call is TRBV2, the J call TRBJ1-1; a possible D gene is TRBD1 (6 bases). The V gene lost 5 bases and the J gene lost 0 bases, with 13 bases spanning the gap. The CDR3 totals 15 residues. Looked up from germline, CDR1 is SNHLY and CDR2 is FYNNEI. The CDR3 DNA reads TGTGCCAGCAGTCAGGGGAGGGCCATGAACACTGAAGCTTTCTTT. This encodes CASSQGRAMNTEAFF.

The chain uses TRBV4-1 and TRBJ1-5; D is unresolved. Germline loops: CDR1 MGHRA, CDR2 YSYEKL. With 3 bases removed from V and 4 bases from J, the gap between germline ends came to 7 bases. CDR3 size: 13 residues. The CDR3 protein is CASSQGLNQPQHF. DNA of the CDR3: TGCGCCAGCAGCCAGGGCCTAAATCAGCCCCAGCATTTT.

The V and J genes are TRBV4-2 and TRBJ2-1; TRBD2 aligns across 11 bases. The CDR3 runs to 16 residues. The J segment lost 3 bases and the V segment lost 3 bases, leaving 4 bases of the junction unmatched. In germline, CDR1 is LGHNA, CDR2 YNFKEQ. CDR3 bases: TGTGCCAGCAGCCACCGACTAGCGGGAAACTACAATGAGCAGTTCTTC. It is translated as CASSHRLAGNYNEQFF.

V is TRBV7-9 and J is TRBJ1-5; TRBD1 agrees at 7 bases. CDR3 length: 15 residues. Losses at the gene ends were 4 bases for V and 7 bases for J; bases not matched to a gene: 10. Germline CDR1 reads SEHNR; CDR2 reads FQNEAQ (reference sequence). The CDR3 protein is CASSSSRQGRQPQHF. The CDR3 nucleotides are TGTGCCAGCAGCTCGAGTCGACAGGGCCGGCAGCCCCAGCATTTT.

This clone showed up just once. The rearrangement joins TRBV7-6 to TRBJ2-3; the D is unclear. Germline V gene data show CDR1 as SGHVS and CDR2 as FNYEAQ. CDR3 length: 13 amino acids. The V end was cut by 2 bases, the J end by 2 bases, with 5 bases between. The CDR3 here is CASSLYFTDTQYF. DNA of the CDR3: TGTGCCAGCAGCTTATACTTCACAGATACGCAGTATTTT.

The genes are TRBV7-9 and TRBJ1-5; tentatively, D is TRBD1 (6 bases). Trimming took 5 bases from V and 5 from J, leaving 13 bases between them. Germline loops: CDR1 SEHNR, CDR2 FQNEAQ (reference sequence). This CDR3 region has 14 residues. The CDR3 bases are TGTGCCAGCAGCGCCATTGGGGGCGATCAGCCCCAGCATTTT. Amino acid sequence: CASSAIGGDQPQHF. Using reference TRBV7-9 and TRBJ1-5 for the parts outside the CDR3, the full variable domain is DTGVSQNPRHKITKRGQNVTFRCDPISEHNRLYWYRQTLGQGPEFLTYFQNEAQLEKSRLLSDRFSAERPKGSFSTLEIQRTEQGDSAMYLCASSAIGGDQPQHFGDGTRLSIL.

The genes are TRBV6-6 and TRBJ1-5; no firm D call. The CDR3 covers 13 residues. V lost 2 bases, J lost 4 bases, and 6 bases lay in between. Germline V gene lookup returns CDR1 MNHNY and CDR2 SVGAGI (reference sequence). CDR3 DNA: TGTGCCAGCAGTTACGTTGTAAATCAGCCCCAGCATTTT. Its translation is CASSYVVNQPQHF.

V gene TRBV6-1 combines with J gene TRBJ1-5; D call uncertain. V lost 0 bases and J lost 4, with 10 bases in between. CDR3 length: 15 residues. Germline lookup yields CDR1 MNHNS and CDR2 SASEGT. The CDR3 DNA reads TGTGCCAGCAGTGAAGCCCACGGTCCAAATCAGCCCCAGCATTTT. As protein: CASSEAHGPNQPQHF.

This clone was recorded once. This chain joins TRBV6-1 and TRBJ1-6, with 8 bases fitting TRBD1. The germline gives CDR1 MNHNS, CDR2 SASEGT. The CDR3 runs 16 residues. The V segment lost 3 bases and the J segment 17 bases; nucleotides outside the gene matches: 18. In DNA form, the CDR3 reads TGTGCCAGCAGTGATGGCTTTGCGGACAGGGATAACCGGTTCCACTTT. It translates to CASSDGFADRDNRFHF.

The genes are TRBV9 and TRBJ2-3; 9 bases map to TRBD2. Unmatched junction bases numbered 5, after V lost 2 bases and J lost 4 bases. The CDR3 is made up of 15 amino acids. Germline CDR1 and CDR2: SGDLS and YYNGEE. The CDR3 spells CASSVLAGVADTQYF. In DNA, the CDR3 is TGTGCCAGCAGCGTCTTAGCGGGAGTGGCAGATACGCAGTATTTT. Full variable domain (outside the CDR3, taken from reference TRBV9 and TRBJ2-3): DSGVTQTPKHLITATGQRVTLRCSPRSGDLSVYWYQQSLDQGLQFLIQYYNGEERAKGNILERFSAQQFPDLHSELNLSSLELGDSALYFCASSVLAGVADTQYFGPGTRLTVL.

The rearrangement uses TRBV27 and TRBJ2-1; TRBD2 is a possible D gene (5 bases). CDR3 length equals 15 residues. Germline V gene sequence: CDR1 MNHEY, CDR2 SMNVEV (reference sequence). V lost 6 bases to trimming and J lost 0 bases, with 12 bases between them. For the CDR3, the DNA is TGTGCCAGCAGAGGACTGGAGAGCTCCTACAATGAGCAGTTCTTC. It codes for CASRGLESSYNEQFF.

The rearrangement links TRBV29-1 to TRBJ2-3, with a weak D call TRBD2 (6 bases). The CDR3 has 15 amino acids. Germline CDR1 and CDR2: SQVTM and ANQGSEA. V lost 2 bases and J 1 base, leaving 13 bases between the germline ends. The CDR3 loop is CSVERGGTGTDTQYF. The CDR3 DNA reads as TGCAGCGTTGAAAGGGGCGGGACGGGCACAGATACGCAGTATTTT.

This rearrangement joins TRBV7-8 to TRBJ2-5; TRBD2 matches 8 bases. The length of the CDR3 is 16 residues. Germline lookup yields CDR1 SGHVS and CDR2 FQNEAQ. Trimming took 1 base from V and 2 from J; bases not matched to a gene: 6. DNA for the CDR3: TGTGCCAGCAGCTTAGGGGATAGCGGGGCACAAGAGACCCAGTACTTC. It yields the protein CASSLGDSGAQETQYF.

The chain combines TRBV9 with TRBJ2-1; 10 bases match TRBD2. CDR3 length equals 15 residues. Germline V lookup: CDR1 SGDLS, CDR2 YYNGEE. J was trimmed by 7 bases and V by 0 bases; bases with no gene match: 4. DNA for the CDR3: TGTGCCAGCAGCGTAGCTAGCGGGAGTGGGAATGAGCAGTTCTTC. Protein: CASSVASGSGNEQFF.

V usage is TRBV2 and J usage is TRBJ1-1; D is unresolved. Germline-derived CDR1 and CDR2 are SNHLY and FYNNEI. With 4 bases removed from V and 2 bases from J, the gap between germline ends came to 17 bases. This CDR3 spans 16 amino acids. The CDR3 DNA reads TGTGCCAGCAGTGCTTCCAGGATTCGGGGTAACACTGAAGCTTTCTTT. Residues: CASSASRIRGNTEAFF.

V is TRBV6-5 and J is TRBJ2-3, with D tentatively TRBD2 (6 bases). Per the germline V gene, CDR1 is MNHEY and CDR2 is SVGAGI. This CDR3 comprises 15 residues. Between the trimmed V and J ends, which lost 1 base and 2 bases, there was a span of 10 bases. The CDR3 is CASSYYGSDTDTQYF. The DNA for the CDR3 is TGTGCCAGCAGTTACTACGGGAGTGACACAGATACGCAGTATTTT.

J is TRBJ2-7 and V is TRBV19, with 14 bases aligning to TRBD2. With V trimmed by 3 bases and J by 4 bases, 2 bases remained unmatched. This CDR3 is built from 15 residues. Germline V gives CDR1 LNHDA, CDR2 SQIVND (reference sequence). DNA of the CDR3: TGTGCCAGTAGTATCGGGACTAGCGGGAGTTACGAGCAGTACTTC. Translated, it gives CASSIGTSGSYEQYF.

The chain links TRBV6-5 to TRBJ2-5; 11 bases align to TRBD2. Losses at the gene ends were 5 bases for V and 5 bases for J; bases not matched to a gene: 4. CDR1 and CDR2 (germline): MNHEY, SVGAGI. The CDR3 has 14 amino acids. The CDR3 reads CASSELAGVETQYF. The CDR3 DNA follows: TGTGCCAGCAGTGAACTAGCGGGAGTTGAGACCCAGTACTTC.

The V call is TRBV5-1, the J call TRBJ2-1, with D perhaps matching TRBD2 (6 bases). The germline V and J ends were trimmed by 0 bases and 8 bases, with 18 bases remaining between them. CDR1 and CDR2 from the germline V gene are SGHRS and YFSETQ. The CDR3 is made up of 16 amino acids. The CDR3 protein is CASSLAPGAPGDEQFF. The CDR3 DNA reads as TGCGCCAGCAGCTTGGCCCCAGGTGCCCCGGGGGATGAGCAGTTCTTC.